This T cell receptor (beta chain) was obtained from a study of response to subunit inactivated influenza vaccine (dated 2018 in TCRdb). About the full investigation: To follow how T cells responded to a trivalent subunit inactivated influenza vaccine, the researchers relied on deep quantitative profiling of the T cell receptor repertoire. Findings and caveats that apply to the study as a whole: According to the authors, only a limited number of new T cells may be recruited by each seasonal influenza vaccination.

Library prep was done by RT-PCR. The sequencer listed for this sample is Illumina HiSeq 2500. Using fastp trimming at Q25 and MiXCR clonotype assembly, TCRdb reanalyzed the public sequencing data and kept in-frame beta chains. Each entry is one CDR3 protein sequence, shown with its most common DNA and genes. This sample holds hundreds of thousands of distinct CDR3 sequences; less than 15% were observed only once. Less than 8.5% of the sample belongs to the ten largest clones. CDR1 and CDR2 are read off the germline V gene (reference sequence) as DFQATT and SNEGSKA. The CDR3 runs 15 amino acids, cysteine and phenylalanine included. The only DNA kept is the CDR3, 45 bases in frame from the first base. Clipping removes 6 bases from V and 4 bases from J, with 12 as the unmatched junction base count. Worth noting for this clonotype: Its antigen target is currently unknown. Per-nucleotide qualities are absent, and no much larger clonotype sits a single base away.

In this chain, TRBV20-1 is recombined with TRBJ2-7, and TRBD2 aligns with 10 junction nucleotides. Sample: PBMCs from blood, taken 14 days before vaccination. The source is a man aged 50 to 60 who received an inactivated influenza vaccine. Donor details come from another sample of the same person, matched by shared clones. In nucleotides, the sequence is TGCAGTGCGCAACAACTAGCGGGATCATCATACGAGCAGTACTTC. This encodes CSAQQLAGSSYEQYF.